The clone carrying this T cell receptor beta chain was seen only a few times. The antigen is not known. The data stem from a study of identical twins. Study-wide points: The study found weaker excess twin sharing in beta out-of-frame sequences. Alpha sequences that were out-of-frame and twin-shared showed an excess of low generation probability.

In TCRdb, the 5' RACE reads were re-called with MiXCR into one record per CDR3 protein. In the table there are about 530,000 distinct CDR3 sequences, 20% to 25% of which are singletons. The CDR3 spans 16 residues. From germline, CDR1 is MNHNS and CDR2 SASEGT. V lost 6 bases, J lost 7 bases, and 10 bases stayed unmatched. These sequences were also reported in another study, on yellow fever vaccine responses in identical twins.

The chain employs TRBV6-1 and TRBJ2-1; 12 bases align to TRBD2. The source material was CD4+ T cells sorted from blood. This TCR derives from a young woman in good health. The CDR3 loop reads CASRASGLAGSNEQFF. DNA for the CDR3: TGTGCCAGCAGGGCCTCGGGACTAGCGGGCTCGAATGAGCAGTTCTTC.